This TCR beta chain comes out of a study of cytomegalovirus exposure and HLA in healthy donors. Both 60 Vbeta primers and 13 Jbeta primers went into the PCR. Using immunoSEQ multiplex PCR, the repertoire was profiled, and TCRdb retains in-frame clones only, with some absent. Among approximately 150,000 clones listed, 61% were seen once. This clone has a handful of counts. The antigen is not known. The study, taken as a whole, reports: Upon later analysis, HLA-associated TCR beta chains proved more clonally expanded than other, equally common chains.

Looked up from germline, CDR1 is SEHNR and CDR2 is FQNEAQ (reference sequence). This CDR3 comprises 17 residues. Trimming took 1 base from V and 4 from J; bases not matched to a gene: 5. This receptor was obtained from a male donor in good health and CMV-seronegative. This chain joins TRBV7-9 and TRBJ2-5; 14 bases match TRBD2. The sequencing input was PBMCs. This CDR3 is CASSLGGTSGGGETQYF. In DNA, the CDR3 is TGTGCCAGCAGCTTAGGCGGGACTAGCGGGGGTGGAGAGACCCAGTACTTC.